Below are 5 T cell receptor beta chains sequenced from a single sample in a study of blood T cell repertoires in COVID-19. Clones were sequenced by immunoSEQ multiplex PCR, and TCRdb holds only the in-frame ones, with some missing. The sample shows around 150,000 clones, under 80% of them seen only once. Sequenced sample: peripheral blood. The receptors here all came from an older man with acute or convalescent COVID-19.

This clone was seen only once. The rearrangement links TRBV2 to TRBJ2-1, with TRBD2 matching 7 bases. The CDR3 is 18 amino acids. Germline-derived CDR1 and CDR2 are SNHLY and FYNNEI. V shed 4 bases and J 6 bases; nucleotides not matched to a gene: 18. CDR3 DNA sequence: TGTGCCAGCAGTGCCTTAACCGGGACCACGGGGGGTTTCAATGAGCAGTTCTTC. Protein: CASSALTGTTGGFNEQFF.

The chain joins TRBV28 to TRBJ2-5; TRBD1 might be the D (5 bases). CDR3 length: 13 residues. Germline V gene sequence: CDR1 MDHEN, CDR2 SYDVKM. Trimming left V 2 bases short and J 5 bases short, with 9 bases between. CDR3 sequence (DNA): TGTGCCAGCAGTTTACCAGGGAAGGAGACCCAGTACTTC. Translating it yields CASSLPGKETQYF.

V gene TRBV5-4 combines with J gene TRBJ2-1; 9 positions agree with TRBD1. V lost 4 bases to trimming and J lost 4 bases; unmatched junction nucleotides: 6. This CDR3 contains 15 residues. Germline CDR1 is SGHNT and CDR2 is YYREEE (reference sequence). CDR3 sequence (DNA): TGTGCCAGCAGCCTATCACAGGGGGCGTACAATGAGCAGTTCTTC. Translation: CASSLSQGAYNEQFF.

The chain couples TRBV6-5 to TRBJ1-2; TRBD1 matches 8 bases. Losses at the gene ends were 6 bases for V and 7 bases for J; bases not matched to a gene: 4. Germline-derived CDR1 and CDR2 are MNHEY and SVGAGI. This CDR3 is 12 amino acids long. The CDR3 loop reads CASRAGTGGYTF. The DNA for the CDR3 is TGTGCCAGCAGGGCGGGGACAGGTGGCTACACCTTC.

Points on this clone: The sample has other DNA sequences that encode this CDR3 too. The V and J genes are TRBV6-6 and TRBJ2-3; 7 bases map to TRBD1. The CDR3 length is 15 residues. V trimming: 0 bases; J trimming: 4 bases; junction bases outside the gene matches: 4. Germline CDR1 MNHNY, CDR2 SVGAGI (reference sequence). CDR3 protein: CASSYSGQGADTQYF. The CDR3 DNA follows: TGTGCCAGCAGTTACTCGGGGCAGGGGGCAGATACGCAGTATTTT.